The TCR beta chain under discussion was sequenced for a study of read filtering for tumor transcriptome and immune sequencing (TCRdb year 2020). Notes on the research overall: The cohort had 16 to 20 male and approximately 15 female patients with a mean age of about 70 years, ranging from roughly 40 to 90. By revised international staging, roughly 8 patients were R-ISS I, about 15 were R-ISS II and over 5 were R-ISS III. After DNase treatment, whole-transcriptome libraries were prepared using the TruSeq RNA Access Library Prep Kit. Per sample, about 3.5 to 11 million TCR-region mapped reads were obtained with IR-seq, compared with only about 85 to 1273 with RNA-seq. Using the same bone marrow samples, the study compared TCR repertoires obtained by targeted immune repertoire sequencing with those obtained by bulk whole-transcriptome sequencing. One main goal was a read-filtering strategy for immune repertoire data, in particular deciding whether clonotypes backed by only one read should be removed. Study-level results and caveats: The correlation between IR-seq and RNA-seq shared clonotype proportions was increased by removal of single-read clonotypes. The sorted CD138-negative fraction was not purified T cells but a mixed bone marrow immune population. Single-read clonotypes made up roughly 80% of clonotypes but roughly 3.2% of total reads in IR-seq, and around 73% of clonotypes and 44.6% of reads in RNA-seq. Clonotypes were captured by IR-seq at much higher depth and more reliably than by RNA-seq, and smaller IR-seq throughput was sufficient for identification of most shared clonotypes.

At least ten counts were recorded for this clonotype. Its antigen is currently not known. The record has no base qualities; no much larger clone is one base away. The CDR3 sequence holds 16 residues, the cysteine and phenylalanine included. Of all the DNA, just the CDR3 is kept, 48 bases in frame from base 1. Based on the germline V gene (reference sequence), the CDR1 and CDR2 sequences are DFQATT and SNEGSKA. Ends trimmed: V by 6 bases, J by 2 bases; bases unmatched to a gene: 10. The Immunoverse kit was used to build TCR libraries from 400 ng RNA, with molecular barcoded adaptors covering alpha/delta and beta/gamma chains. The same RNA used for transcriptome sequencing was used for TCR library preparation. TCR libraries were sequenced on an Illumina HiSeq 4000 with 2 x 150 cycles. The study's processing was this. TCR reads were aligned to human V, D, J and C references and assembled into CDR3 clonotypes with MiXCR, including quality filtering and error correction. Clonotype counts and gene usage diversity were analyzed with the tcR package in R. For inspection of raw mapping reads, RNA-seq reads were mapped by STAR aligner version 2.5.3a onto GRCh37 of the human genome. IR-seq fastq files were randomly downsampled with Seqtk 1.3 to test the effect of sequencing depth on detected clonotypes. TCRdb applied fastp at Q25 and MiXCR to the public reads, then kept only in-frame beta chains. CDR3 protein sequences are deduplicated, and each keeps its most common genes and DNA. The V and J calls were not made by the authors but by TCRdb's processing. The sample yields around 30,000 distinct CDR3 sequences; approximately 17% were counted once. Of the sample, approximately 16% falls within the top ten clones.

Every patient had bone marrow sampled at the time of active disease. Ficoll-Hypaque density gradient centrifugation was used to isolate the bone marrow mononuclear cells. Myeloma plasma cells were removed and CD138-negative cells were obtained by negative selection following labeling with CD138 magnetic microbeads on a MACS separator. Purity of the isolated cells was checked by flow cytometry on an Attune NxT using CD138 antibodies. TRIzol reagent was used to extract total RNA, and a NanoDrop spectrophotometer was used to quantify the extracted RNA. For each patient, the CD138-negative bone marrow sample underwent paired RNA-seq and IR-seq.

The sample consisted of a population of CD138-negative cells sorted from bone marrow. Explained via the paper, the cell subset or site label denotes: bone marrow mononuclear cells depleted of CD138+ plasma/myeloma cells by negative magnetic selection. The V gene is TRBV20-1 and the J gene is TRBJ2-2; 9 middle bases align to TRBD1. This receptor was taken from a donor aged 40 or over with multiple myeloma. The CDR3 sequence is CSALDRTGVNTGELFF. The sequence in DNA is TGCAGTGCCCTCGACCGGACAGGGGTCAACACCGGGGAGCTGTTTTTT.